The source of this TCR beta chain is a study of blood T cell repertoires in COVID-19. About the research overall: Donors in the United States, Italy and Spain gave samples during acute or convalescent COVID-19. The cDNA or gDNA used as material had been derived from T cells, B-cell-depleted T cells, or PBMCs.

Germline loops: CDR1 SGHNT, CDR2 YYREEE (reference sequence). The CDR3 covers 16 residues. V was shortened by 0 bases and J by 4 bases, with 13 bases between the two germline ends. Authors' processing steps: The assay estimated nucleated cells by amplifying reference gene primers. Sequencing used immunoSEQ multiplex PCR; TCRdb keeps in-frame clones, though not all of them. Clonal size and the V and J genes are those of that table, whereas D and trimming came from the DNA. The table records more than 250,000 clones, around four fifths of them present only once. This TCR was recovered from a man aged 60 to 75 who had recovered from COVID-19. The chain is built from TRBV5-4 and TRBJ2-2, with no clear D. The source material was peripheral blood. CDR3 protein: CASSLGQSLSTGELFF. The CDR3 DNA is TGTGCCAGCAGCTTGGGACAATCGTTATCCACCGGGGAGCTGTTTTTT.